This entry features one T cell receptor beta chain sequence. Its cognate antigen is unknown. The data are from a study of beta chain features in type 1 diabetes. Overall study context: Cell yields, gender and age were comparable in patients and healthy donors. Points from the study as a whole: Insertions at VDJ junctions were less frequent in type 1 diabetes patients. These patients also deleted more nucleotides at the same junctions. A definitive answer on HLA type influencing TCRB rearrangement was not reached here.

From germline, CDR1 is GTSNPN and CDR2 SVGIG (reference sequence). The length of the CDR3 is 14 residues. V gave up 3 bases and J gave up 2 bases; unmatched junction bases: 7. All of the isolated RNA was reverse transcribed, so expressed TCRB transcripts were sequenced. Sequenced naive, central memory and regulatory T cell samples produced an average of about 3.7 million reads. Assay used: immunoSEQ multiplex PCR; TCRdb lists only in-frame clones, some missing. The sample yields approximately 330,000 clones, roughly 11% seen once. The source of this sequence is a young woman in good health. The chain employs TRBV30 and TRBJ2-7; 7 bases agree with TRBD1. Sample: naive CD4+ T cells from blood. The CDR3 DNA sequence: TGTGCCTGGAGGAAACAGGGGAACCCCTACGAGCAGTACTTC. Translating gives CAWRKQGNPYEQYF.